The 30 T cell receptor beta chains below all came from one sample that was sequenced in a study of monozygotic twins with inflammatory bowel disease. For each CDR3 protein, TCRdb gives one entry from its re-call of the 5' RACE reads, without DNA. The table lists about 160,000 distinct CDR3 sequences. The sequenced material came from blood. Receptor source: a human donor with ulcerative colitis or Crohn's disease, or a healthy co-twin of an affected twin (not recorded which).

This rearrangement joins TRBV11-2 to TRBJ2-3; TCRdb reports TRBD1, a call that lacks DNA to check it against. The CDR3 covers 16 residues. CDR1 and CDR2 (germline): SGHAT, FQNNGV. The CDR3 loop reads CASSIHRGIRTDTQYF.

The chain links TRBV19 to TRBJ1-5; TCRdb picks TRBD1, but there is no DNA to check that call. Germline V gene sequence: CDR1 LNHDA, CDR2 SQIVND (reference sequence). The CDR3 totals 16 residues. CDR3 residues: CASSDPGGSSNQPQHF.

The gene calls are TRBV24-1 and TRBJ2-7. Germline assignment: CDR1 KGHDR and CDR2 SFDVKD. CDR3 length equals 11 residues. The chain's CDR3 is CATSDLYYQYF.

The chain recombines TRBV7-3 with TRBJ2-2; the TCRdb D gene call, TRBD1, has no DNA to confirm it. The CDR3 has 16 residues. From germline, CDR1 is SGHTA and CDR2 FQGTGA. The CDR3 is CASSLRGGGNTGELFF.

This rearrangement joins TRBV12-3 or TRBV12-4 to TRBJ2-1; as DNA is missing, the TRBD2 call by TCRdb cannot be tested. The CDR3 runs to 13 residues. The CDR3 protein is CASSLGTRGEQFF.

V gene TRBV29-1 combines with J gene TRBJ1-5; TCRdb reports TRBD1, a call that lacks DNA to check it against. The CDR3 is made up of 13 amino acids. Germline lookup yields CDR1 SQVTM and CDR2 ANQGSEA. CDR3 region: CSVGWDKNQPQHF.

The rearrangement links TRBV4-2 to TRBJ2-7; the TCRdb D gene call, TRBD1, has no DNA to confirm it. Germline assignment: CDR1 LGHNA and CDR2 YNFKEQ. The CDR3 extends over 14 amino acids. CDR3 protein: CASSLSGQNYEQYF.

V is TRBV29-1 and J is TRBJ1-4. Germline V gene lookup returns CDR1 SQVTM and CDR2 ANQGSEA. The length of the CDR3 is 13 residues. The CDR3 loop is CSVSGRLNEKLFF.

The CDR3 spells CATSGRTGTYEQYF. The V call is TRBV15, the J call TRBJ2-7; TCRdb returns TRBD1, unconfirmable since there is no DNA. CDR1 LNHNV and CDR2 YYDKDF come from the germline V gene (reference sequence). The CDR3 totals 14 residues.

The chain couples TRBV7-3 to TRBJ2-1; TCRdb reports TRBD1, a call that lacks DNA to check it against. The CDR3 extends over 16 amino acids. From germline, CDR1 is SGHTA and CDR2 FQGTGA. The CDR3 sequence: CASSSPGGTSHNEQFF.

V usage is TRBV5-1 and J usage is TRBJ1-5. The CDR3 is made up of 15 amino acids. The V gene's germline CDR1 is SGHRS and CDR2 YFSETQ. This chain's CDR3 is CASSLIGSSNQPQHF.

V usage is TRBV4-2 and J usage is TRBJ2-1; TCRdb gives TRBD2 as the D gene, but with no DNA this cannot be confirmed. This CDR3 spans 16 amino acids. Germline CDR1 reads LGHNA; CDR2 reads YNFKEQ. The CDR3 here is CASSQGGGPDYNEQFF.

The rearrangement links TRBV18 to TRBJ2-5. The V gene's germline CDR1 is KGHSH and CDR2 LQKENI. The CDR3 spans 12 residues. CDR3 sequence: CASSPTQETQYF.

The chain joins TRBV6-1 to TRBJ1-4; checking the TCRdb D call of TRBD1 is not possible without DNA. Germline CDR1 is MNHNS and CDR2 is SASEGT. This CDR3 contains 15 residues. The CDR3 region is CASSTGGRANEKLFF.

The V and J genes are TRBV11-2 and TRBJ2-1; TCRdb's D call of TRBD1 is untestable without DNA. Germline CDR1 is SGHAT and CDR2 is FQNNGV. The CDR3 sequence is 14 residues long. CDR3: CASSHGGGYNEQFF.

The chain recombines TRBV25-1 with TRBJ1-1. The CDR3 has 15 amino acids. Germline V lookup: CDR1 MGHDK, CDR2 SYGVNS. CDR3 protein: CASSETIGADTEAFF.

This CDR3 reads CASSFWTGDMGNQPQHF. V usage is TRBV28 and J usage is TRBJ1-5; the D call of TRBD1 rests on TCRdb alone, since no DNA is present to check it. CDR1 MDHEN and CDR2 SYDVKM come from the germline V gene. This CDR3 is built from 17 residues.

The gene calls are TRBV10-2 and TRBJ1-3. Germline CDR1 and CDR2: WSHSY and SAAADI. This CDR3 has 17 amino acids. The CDR3 sequence: CASSGGGSWRSGNTIYF.

The V gene is TRBV20-1, the J gene TRBJ2-1; TCRdb gives TRBD2 as the D gene, but with no DNA this cannot be confirmed. The CDR3 consists of 14 residues. Germline assignment: CDR1 DFQATT and CDR2 SNEGSKA (reference sequence). CDR3 protein: CSPLRREGRNEQFF.

The V call is TRBV5-6, the J call TRBJ2-1; the D call of TRBD1 rests on TCRdb alone, since no DNA is present to check it. The CDR3 extends over 15 amino acids. CDR1 is SGHDT, CDR2 YYEEEE, per germline. The CDR3 sequence: CASSRRDRPYNEQFF.

The genes are TRBV10-3 and TRBJ2-1; the TRBD2 assignment by TCRdb is unverifiable without DNA. The germline gives CDR1 ENHRY, CDR2 SYGVKD. The CDR3 sequence is 13 residues long. The CDR3 region is CAISEGISGEQFF.

V and J are TRBV7-3 and TRBJ2-1. The CDR3 is 14 residues long. The germline V gene has CDR1 SGHTA and CDR2 FQGTGA. CDR3 in amino acids: CASSFGGVYNEQFF.

CDR3 amino acids: CATSGASGWTQYF. The V gene is TRBV24-1, the J gene TRBJ2-5; TCRdb selects TRBD2, and the lack of DNA leaves this call unchecked. The CDR3 has 13 amino acids. The V gene's germline CDR1 is KGHDR and CDR2 SFDVKD.

This rearrangement joins TRBV6-2 or TRBV6-3 to TRBJ2-6. CDR1 and CDR2 (germline): MNHEY, SVGEGT. This CDR3 is built from 15 residues. The CDR3 spells CASSQRNSGANVLTF.

V gene TRBV5-1 combines with J gene TRBJ2-5. This CDR3 has 13 residues. The germline CDR1 and CDR2 sequences are SGHRS and YFSETQ. The CDR3 sequence is CASSWISRETQYF.

This chain joins TRBV27 and TRBJ1-5. The CDR3 runs 13 residues. Germline CDR1 MNHEY, CDR2 SMNVEV (reference sequence). CDR3: CASSLRGGRAQHF.

The CDR3 is CASSLGLTSGRQYQETQYF. The chain carries TRBV5-1 and TRBJ2-5; TCRdb returns TRBD2, unconfirmable since there is no DNA. Germline V gene data show CDR1 as SGHRS and CDR2 as YFSETQ. This CDR3 has 19 residues.

This chain joins TRBV18 and TRBJ2-1. CDR1 and CDR2 (germline): KGHSH, LQKENI. The CDR3 is 17 residues long. The CDR3 loop reads CASSPTGTGSSYNEQFF.

V is TRBV6-2 or TRBV6-3 and J is TRBJ2-1; no DNA is available, so the TRBD1 call from TCRdb remains unchecked. CDR3 length: 13 residues. Germline CDR1 and CDR2: MNHEY and SVGEGT. The CDR3 loop reads CASSQGLPVEQFF.

CDR3 protein: CASSLDWTLSGNTIYF. The V call is TRBV7-9, the J call TRBJ1-3. Germline assignment: CDR1 SEHNR and CDR2 FQNEAQ (reference sequence). The CDR3 contains 16 residues.